Listed here is a single T cell receptor (beta chain). Its target is not known. The data were taken from a study of OX40 agonist ivuxolimab in advanced cancers. The CDR3 has 16 residues. Trimming left V 3 bases short and J 7 bases short, with 19 bases between. Germline V lookup: CDR1 MGHDK, CDR2 SYGVNS. Whole-study findings and limits: Compared with CD4+, CD8+ T cells on average had more expanded clones. Some of the lowest clonal expansion was seen in partial responders at 0.1-3.0 mg/kg. No determination was made of the antigen specificity of the expanded peripheral T cells.

Repertoires were generated with immunoSEQ multiplex PCR, while TCRdb's copy carries only in-frame clones and drops some. The profile shows about 82,000 clones, approximately 90% of them singletons. The V gene is TRBV25-1, the J gene TRBJ2-1, with D possibly matching TRBD2 (6 bases). The sequencing here drew on CD4+ or CD8+ T cells sorted from blood, taken in a trial of the OX40 agonist ivuxolimab. The receptor's source is an adult with an advanced solid tumor such as melanoma, head and neck, liver or kidney cancer. The CDR3 sequence: CASSEGGGPLANEQFF. In nucleotides, the CDR3 is TGTGCCAGCAGTGAGGGAGGAGGGCCCCTTGCTAATGAGCAGTTCTTC.